This TCR beta chain was documented in a study of blood T cells in healthy people across ages. Study-level findings and limits: The lack of PBMC sorting stopped any conclusive naive versus antigen-experienced comparison.

In the case of this clonotype: Its antigen is unidentified.

This CDR3 has 14 amino acids. Germline V lookup: CDR1 KGHSH, CDR2 LQKENI. V was clipped by 3 bases and J by 6 bases, with 11 bases between them. Together with a sample-barcoded 5' primer, a J-beta primer mix was included in a second PCR lasting about 6 to 11 cycles. One entry per CDR3 protein results from TCRdb running MiXCR on the 5' RACE reads. The repertoire has 500,000 to 650,000 distinct CDR3 sequences, approximately 26% of them found once; the top ten carry roughly 3.5%. These data were also reused for a study on T cells of mothers and their children.

This receptor was taken from a boy aged 2 to 10 in good health. The chain links TRBV18 to TRBJ1-4; D call uncertain. Sequenced material: blood. CDR3 protein: CASSPWGRDEKLFF. CDR3 sequence (DNA): TGTGCCAGCTCACCCTGGGGAAGGGATGAAAAACTGTTTTTT.